This is a list of T cell receptor beta chains from one sample in a study of T-cell reconstitution after alpha-beta-depleted transplantation in children. TCRdb re-called the PCR reads with MiXCR, one entry per CDR3 protein. This sample yields about 830,000 distinct CDR3 sequences, of which 16% are seen a single time; around 5% belongs to the top ten. The source was PBMCs, mostly from graft donor cells, collected 360 days after TCRalphabeta/CD19-depleted stem cell transplant. The receptor set was obtained from a male patient under 18 who had a stem cell transplant for acute lymphoblastic leukemia, so the T cells may come from the graft donor. Each CDR3 is given with its conserved first and last residue. The D gene is left open where the match is weak. For some rows the clone size is stated as once, few or many, or as a class when expanded; others skip it.

CDR3nt: TGTGCCAGCAGGCCAGGACAGGGCGGGCTCTCTGGGGCCAACGTCCTGACTTTC
CDR3aa: CASRPGQGGLSGANVLTF
len: 18
v_gene: TRBV9
d_gene: TRBD1
abundance: -
j_gene: TRBJ2-6

CDR3nt: TGTGCCAGCAGCTCCGCAGGGGGCCCCTACGAGCAGTACTTC
CDR3aa: CASSSAGGPYEQYF
len: 14
v_gene: TRBV9
d_gene: TRBD1
abundance: few
j_gene: TRBJ2-7

CDR3nt: TGTGCCAGCAGAATAGCGGGAGGTTCAGATACGCAGTATTTT
CDR3aa: CASRIAGGSDTQYF
len: 14
v_gene: TRBV12-3/TRBV12-4
d_gene: TRBD2
abundance: -
j_gene: TRBJ2-3

CDR3nt: TGTGCCAGCAGCTTAGTACCGACAGGCCCCGTTGAAGCTTTCTTT
CDR3aa: CASSLVPTGPVEAFF
len: 15
v_gene: TRBV7-2
d_gene: -
abundance: few
j_gene: TRBJ1-1

CDR3nt: TGCGCCAGCAGCTTGGGTCCGGCGTCCTACGAGCAGTACTTC
CDR3aa: CASSLGPASYEQYF
len: 14
v_gene: TRBV5-1
d_gene: -
abundance: many
j_gene: TRBJ2-7

CDR3nt: TGTGCCAGTAGTATTTGGGTGACAGGGACTCAAAATGAGCAGTTCTTC
CDR3aa: CASSIWVTGTQNEQFF
len: 16
v_gene: TRBV19
d_gene: -
abundance: -
j_gene: TRBJ2-1

CDR3nt: TGTGCCAGCCAAGGGGGCCCCCATTACGAGCAGTACTTC
CDR3aa: CASQGGPHYEQYF
len: 13
v_gene: TRBV14
d_gene: TRBD1
abundance: -
j_gene: TRBJ2-7

CDR3nt: TGTGCCAGCAGCAACCGGGACTCTTCATACAATGAGCAGTTCTTC
CDR3aa: CASSNRDSSYNEQFF
len: 15
v_gene: TRBV7-7
d_gene: -
abundance: -
j_gene: TRBJ2-1

CDR3nt: TGTGCCACCAGCAGAGAGCTACCTGCGTACGAGCAGTACTTC
CDR3aa: CATSRELPAYEQYF
len: 14
v_gene: TRBV15
d_gene: -
abundance: few
j_gene: TRBJ2-7

CDR3nt: TGCAGTGCTAGAGCTCTAGCGTCGTACGAGCAGTACTTC
CDR3aa: CSARALASYEQYF
len: 13
v_gene: TRBV20-1
d_gene: -
abundance: -
j_gene: TRBJ2-7

CDR3nt: TGCGCCAGCAGCTCCGGGACAGGGCTGCTTGAGAGGGTGCTGCATGAGCAGTTCTTC
CDR3aa: CASSSGTGLLERVLHEQFF
len: 19
v_gene: TRBV5-1
d_gene: TRBD1
abundance: few
j_gene: TRBJ2-1

CDR3nt: TGCAGTGCTAGAGATCCTGCCACCTACGAGCAGTACTTC
CDR3aa: CSARDPATYEQYF
len: 13
v_gene: TRBV20-1
d_gene: -
abundance: few
j_gene: TRBJ2-7

CDR3nt: TGCGCCAGCAGCCAAGGGGGTTGGCGGGAGGGATACAATGAGCAGTTCTTC
CDR3aa: CASSQGGWREGYNEQFF
len: 17
v_gene: TRBV4-1
d_gene: TRBD2
abundance: few
j_gene: TRBJ2-1

CDR3nt: TGTGCCAGCAGCCCCCGGACGTACGATAATGAAAAACTGTTTTTT
CDR3aa: CASSPRTYDNEKLFF
len: 15
v_gene: TRBV27
d_gene: -
abundance: few
j_gene: TRBJ1-4

CDR3nt: TGCGCCAGCAGCTTGTCAGGGGGCTTTGGAAACACCATATATTTT
CDR3aa: CASSLSGGFGNTIYF
len: 15
v_gene: TRBV5-1
d_gene: TRBD1
abundance: few
j_gene: TRBJ1-3

CDR3nt: TGTGCCAGCAGCGAGAGGGACGTAGTTAACACCGGGGAGCTGTTTTTT
CDR3aa: CASSERDVVNTGELFF
len: 16
v_gene: TRBV9
d_gene: -
abundance: few
j_gene: TRBJ2-2

CDR3nt: TGTGCCAGCAGTTTATCCCCAAACCGGCACTTATCCTTC
CDR3aa: CASSLSPNRHLSF
len: 13
v_gene: TRBV28
d_gene: -
abundance: many
j_gene: TRBJ2-7

CDR3nt: TGTGCCAGCAGGACGAGCTCTGGGGCCAACGTCCTGACTTTC
CDR3aa: CASRTSSGANVLTF
len: 14
v_gene: TRBV14
d_gene: -
abundance: many
j_gene: TRBJ2-6

CDR3nt: TGCAGTGCGGACCCAGGCACAGGGGGCCCGTACGAGCAGTACTTC
CDR3aa: CSADPGTGGPYEQYF
len: 15
v_gene: TRBV20-1
d_gene: TRBD1
abundance: -
j_gene: TRBJ2-7

CDR3nt: TGTGCCAGCCTGAAGGCCGATGAGCAGTTCTTC
CDR3aa: CASLKADEQFF
len: 11
v_gene: TRBV6-6
d_gene: -
abundance: few
j_gene: TRBJ2-1

CDR3nt: TGTGCCAGCAGTTTGCAGGGAGTACCCAACTATGGCTACACCTTC
CDR3aa: CASSLQGVPNYGYTF
len: 15
v_gene: TRBV12-3/TRBV12-4
d_gene: -
abundance: many
j_gene: TRBJ1-2

CDR3nt: TGTGCCAGCAGTGGGACACCCACCTACGAGCAGTACTTC
CDR3aa: CASSGTPTYEQYF
len: 13
v_gene: TRBV2
d_gene: -
abundance: few
j_gene: TRBJ2-7

CDR3nt: TGTGCCAGCAGCCTGAGGACGGGCCCGTCCGCCTTC
CDR3aa: CASSLRTGPSAF
len: 12
v_gene: TRBV9
d_gene: -
abundance: -
j_gene: TRBJ1-2

CDR3nt: TGTGCCAGCAGCGTAGCAGCTAGCGGGAGGCTCGGAAATACGCAGTATTTT
CDR3aa: CASSVAASGRLGNTQYF
len: 17
v_gene: TRBV9
d_gene: TRBD2
abundance: -
j_gene: TRBJ2-3

CDR3nt: TGTGCCACCAGCAGAGGACAGGGTGGCACAGATACGCAGTATTTT
CDR3aa: CATSRGQGGTDTQYF
len: 15
v_gene: TRBV15
d_gene: TRBD1
abundance: many
j_gene: TRBJ2-3

CDR3nt: TGCGCCAGCAGCCATTCCCCGAGCGGTCCCGAGATCTTC
CDR3aa: CASSHSPSGPEIF
len: 13
v_gene: TRBV4-1
d_gene: -
abundance: few
j_gene: TRBJ2-1

CDR3nt: TGTGCCAGCAGCCTATACAGGGAGGGGGCCAAAAACATTCAGTACTTC
CDR3aa: CASSLYREGAKNIQYF
len: 16
v_gene: TRBV12-3/TRBV12-4
d_gene: -
abundance: -
j_gene: TRBJ2-4

CDR3nt: TGTGCCAGCAGTGAAGGCGTGGACTCCTCCACTGAGCAGTTCTTC
CDR3aa: CASSEGVDSSTEQFF
len: 15
v_gene: TRBV12-3/TRBV12-4
d_gene: -
abundance: -
j_gene: TRBJ2-1

CDR3nt: TGTGCCAGTAGTAGAGGGAGAGGAACAGGGCCCGGCGAGCAGTACTTC
CDR3aa: CASSRGRGTGPGEQYF
len: 16
v_gene: TRBV19
d_gene: -
abundance: -
j_gene: TRBJ2-7

CDR3nt: TGCGCCAGCAGCCATTCTCCCGGGGGGAGCTATGGCTACACCTTC
CDR3aa: CASSHSPGGSYGYTF
len: 15
v_gene: TRBV4-1
d_gene: -
abundance: few
j_gene: TRBJ1-2

CDR3nt: TGTGCCATCAGTGGAGAAGACCGTAATCAGCCCCAGCATTTT
CDR3aa: CAISGEDRNQPQHF
len: 14
v_gene: TRBV10-3
d_gene: -
abundance: few
j_gene: TRBJ1-5